These 5 T cell receptor beta chains came from one sample sequenced in a study of siplizumab effects on memory and regulatory T cells. Assay used: immunoSEQ multiplex PCR; TCRdb lists only in-frame clones, some missing. This table has some 87,000 clones, over 80% appearing once. Sequenced sample: CD4+ T cells sorted from blood. The receptors come from a human donor in good health.

The gene calls are TRBV9 and TRBJ2-5; tentative D call: TRBD1 (6 bases). Trimming removed 3 bases at V and 5 bases at J, with 8 bases between. Germline CDR1 is SGDLS and CDR2 is YYNGEE. The CDR3 length is 12 residues. CDR3 amino acids: CASSGGRETQYF. Here the CDR3 DNA reads TGTGCCAGCAGCGGGGGGCGGGAGACCCAGTACTTC.

The chain couples TRBV6-1 to TRBJ1-1; a possible D gene is TRBD1 (6 bases). The CDR3 spans 14 residues. Germline CDR1 reads MNHNS; CDR2 reads SASEGT. With 6 bases removed from V and 2 bases from J, the gap between germline ends came to 13 bases. CDR3 DNA sequence: TGTGCCAGCAGCCATACAGGGTCCAACACTGAAGCTTTCTTT. This encodes CASSHTGSNTEAFF.

The CDR3 spells CASSGGQGETQYF. The CDR3 DNA reads as TGCGCCAGCAGCGGAGGACAGGGAGAGACCCAGTACTTC. This chain uses TRBV5-1 with TRBJ2-7; the match to TRBD1 covers 8 bases. TRBJ2-5 matches the DNA end more closely, so the J call is doubtful. Germline CDR1 SGHRS, CDR2 YFSETQ. The CDR3 extends over 13 amino acids.

This clone occurred a few times. The genes are TRBV7-3 and TRBJ2-5; D is tentatively TRBD1 or TRBD2 (5 bases each). Germline V gene data show CDR1 as SGHTA and CDR2 as FQGTGA. The CDR3 consists of 15 residues. Between the trimmed V and J ends, which lost 6 bases and 0 bases, there was a span of 14 bases. CDR3 amino acids: CASRKTGTYQETQYF. The CDR3, as DNA: TGTGCCAGCAGGAAAACCGGGACCTACCAAGAGACCCAGTACTTC.

The V call is TRBV28, the J call TRBJ1-2, with a tentative D call TRBD1 (5 bases). Trimming left V 6 bases short and J 4 bases short, with 9 bases between. The length of the CDR3 is 12 residues. CDR1 and CDR2 (germline): MDHEN, SYDVKM. CDR3 in DNA: TGTGCCAGCAGCCTTCAGGGCTATGGCTACACCTTC. Protein product: CASSLQGYGYTF.